The 21 T cell receptor beta chains in this list originate from one sample, sequenced in a study of cytomegalovirus exposure and HLA in healthy donors. Researchers ran the PCR with 60 Vbeta and 13 Jbeta primers. Libraries were prepared by immunoSEQ multiplex PCR; TCRdb keeps only in-frame clonotypes and omits some of them. This sample has 74,000 or so clones, with roughly 79% found just once. Sequencing was done on a sample of PBMCs. The receptors shown here come from a woman aged 35 to 49 in good health and CMV-seropositive.

The chain uses TRBV20-1 and TRBJ2-5; D is unresolved. Germline V gene sequence: CDR1 DFQATT, CDR2 SNEGSKA (reference sequence). This CDR3 is 11 amino acids long. V was shortened by 0 bases and J by 5 bases, with 4 bases between the two germline ends. As DNA, the CDR3 is TGCAGTGCTAGAGACGTTGAGACCCAGTACTTC. Translating gives CSARDVETQYF.

V and J are TRBV5-1 and TRBJ2-7; no reliable D call. The CDR3 is made up of 13 amino acids. Between the trimmed V and J ends, which lost 3 bases and 7 bases, there was a span of 14 bases. The germline CDR1 and CDR2 sequences are SGHRS and YFSETQ. The CDR3 loop is CASSSAQVSEQYF. For the CDR3, the DNA is TGCGCCAGCAGCTCAGCTCAGGTCTCTGAGCAGTACTTC.

V gene TRBV6-5 combines with J gene TRBJ1-1, with unresolved D. Trimming took off 0 bases at V and 6 bases at J, with 8 bases between the two ends. This CDR3 is built from 13 residues. In germline, CDR1 is MNHEY, CDR2 SVGAGI. The DNA of the CDR3 is TGTGCCAGCAGTTACTCGGGCAACCCTGAAGCTTTCTTT. Protein sequence: CASSYSGNPEAFF.

The chain combines TRBV7-2 with TRBJ2-7, with 7 bases matching TRBD1. This CDR3 region has 14 residues. CDR1 and CDR2 from the germline V gene are SGHTA and FQGNSA. V trimming: 2 bases; J trimming: 1 base; junction bases outside the gene matches: 2. CDR3 residues: CASSLQGVSYEQYF. CDR3 DNA sequence: TGTGCCAGCAGCTTACAGGGGGTATCCTACGAGCAGTACTTC.

The gene calls are TRBV28 and TRBJ1-5; TRBD1 is a possible D gene (6 bases). V lost 3 bases and J lost 6, with 15 bases in between. This CDR3 has 15 residues. From germline, CDR1 is MDHEN and CDR2 SYDVKM. The CDR3 region has the DNA TGTGCCAGCAGTTTGACCGACAGGATGGGTCAGCCCCAGCATTTT. Its protein product is CASSLTDRMGQPQHF.

About this clone itself: The junction does not match germline at one end; this may be a read error. The gene calls are TRBV25-1 and TRBJ2-2, with TRBD1 matching 7 bases. CDR3 size: 16 residues. Looked up from germline, CDR1 is MGHDK and CDR2 is SYGVNS. For the CDR3, the DNA is TGTGCCAGCAGTGGCCGACAGGGAAAGAGGACCGGGAAGCTGTTTTTT. Translated, it gives CASSGRQGKRTGKLFF.

The V call is TRBV6-5, the J call TRBJ1-5, with 7 nucleotides matching TRBD1. Germline V gene sequence: CDR1 MNHEY, CDR2 SVGAGI. Losses at the gene ends were 4 bases for V and 1 base for J; bases not matched to a gene: 1. The CDR3 totals 14 residues. CDR3 nucleotide sequence: TGTGCCAGCAGTTCGGACAGGAGCAATCAGCCCCAGCATTTT. Protein: CASSSDRSNQPQHF.

This clone has a single count. The chain is built from TRBV5-1 and TRBJ2-5; possibly TRBD2 for D (6 bases). Germline lookup yields CDR1 SGHRS and CDR2 YFSETQ. This CDR3 is built from 16 residues. Deletions cut 0 bases from V and 1 base from J, with 13 bases between. The CDR3, as DNA: TGCGCCAGCAGCTTGGGTAATTCCGGGGGCCAAGAGACCCAGTACTTC. Its translation is CASSLGNSGGQETQYF. Complete variable domain (other parts from reference TRBV5-1 and TRBJ2-5): KAGVTQTPRYLIKTRGQQVTLSCSPISGHRSVSWYQQTPGQGLQFLFEYFSETQRNKGNFPGRFSGRQFSNSRSEMNVSTLELGDSALYLCASSLGNSGGQETQYFGPGTRLLVL.

The sample holds one count of this clone. The chain links TRBV19 to TRBJ1-5; no definite D call. Germline V CDR1 and CDR2: LNHDA, SQIVND (reference sequence). Deletions cut 6 bases from V and 6 bases from J, with 6 bases between. The CDR3 contains 11 residues. The CDR3 DNA reads as TGTGCCAGTAGCTCGGGTCAGCCCCAGCATTTT. Translating it yields CASSSGQPQHF.

The V gene is TRBV6-4, the J gene TRBJ2-3, with TRBD1 matching 8 bases. This CDR3 contains 15 residues. Trimming at V came to 4 bases and at J to 1 base, leaving 4 bases not matched to a gene. Germline V gene lookup returns CDR1 MRHNA and CDR2 SNTAGT. The CDR3 nucleotides are TGTGCCAGCAGTGCGACAGGGGTCGGCACAGATACGCAGTATTTT. Protein sequence: CASSATGVGTDTQYF.

The rearrangement links TRBV6-5 to TRBJ2-1; 10 nucleotides line up with TRBD2. Germline CDR1 reads MNHEY; CDR2 reads SVGAGI. The CDR3 is made up of 13 amino acids. J gave up 9 bases and V 8 bases, and 7 bases lay outside the gene matches. Here the CDR3 DNA reads TGTGCCAGCGGAGCGGGAGGGCCGGGTGAGCAGTTCTTC. Amino acids: CASGAGGPGEQFF.

This sequence joins TRBV5-4 and TRBJ1-2, with a possible D match to TRBD1 (6 bases). The CDR3 runs to 16 residues. The germline V gene encodes CDR1 SGHNT and CDR2 YYREEE (reference sequence). Trimming removed 4 bases at V and 0 bases at J, with 16 bases between. The CDR3: CASSSFGQSPNYGYTF. The CDR3 DNA follows: TGTGCCAGCAGCAGCTTCGGACAGAGTCCTAACTATGGCTACACCTTC.

Only one count was recorded for this clone. CDR3 amino acids: CASSSYGKEETQYF. The DNA for the CDR3 is TGTGCCAGCAGCTCATACGGGAAGGAGGAGACCCAGTACTTC. The V and J genes are TRBV7-7 and TRBJ2-5; the D gene is possibly TRBD2 (5 bases). The CDR3 spans 14 residues. Germline values: CDR1 SSHAT, CDR2 FNYEAQ (reference sequence). Trimming removed 4 bases from V and 5 bases from J, with 14 bases in between.

The gene calls are TRBV19 and TRBJ1-5; possibly TRBD1 for D (5 bases). V lost 5 bases, J lost 0 bases, and 14 bases lay in between. The CDR3 sequence is 16 residues long. Germline CDR1 LNHDA, CDR2 SQIVND (reference sequence). CDR3 protein: CASSLRGTNSNQPQHF. CDR3 in DNA: TGTGCCAGTAGTTTACGCGGGACTAATAGCAATCAGCCCCAGCATTTT.

The chain recombines TRBV30 with TRBJ2-7; TRBD1 is a possible D gene (6 bases). The V end lost 2 bases, the J end lost 2 bases, and 13 bases lay between the germline ends. Germline CDR1 GTSNPN, CDR2 SVGIG (reference sequence). The CDR3 is made up of 14 amino acids. CDR3: CAWSRQVITYEQYF. DNA for the CDR3: TGTGCCTGGAGTCGACAGGTGATAACCTACGAGCAGTACTTC.

V is TRBV6-1 and J is TRBJ2-7; 12 bases are a match to TRBD2. The V gene's germline CDR1 is MNHNS and CDR2 SASEGT. The CDR3 consists of 14 residues. J was trimmed by 4 bases and V by 5 bases; bases with no gene match: 3. The chain's CDR3 is CASSRTSGMYEQYF. As DNA, the CDR3 is TGTGCCAGCAGTCGGACTAGCGGGATGTACGAGCAGTACTTC.

The rearrangement links TRBV6-4 to TRBJ2-3; D is possibly TRBD2 (5 bases). This CDR3 has 12 amino acids. CDR1 and CDR2 (germline): MRHNA, SNTAGT. The CDR3 coding sequence is TGTCCGGAGGCCCCTTCCACAGATACGCAGTATTTT. Protein: CPEAPSTDTQYF.

V gene TRBV19 combines with J gene TRBJ2-5, with 14 bases fitting TRBD2. This CDR3 contains 14 residues. Germline loops: CDR1 LNHDA, CDR2 SQIVND (reference sequence). The trim removed 10 bases at V and 3 bases at J, leaving 4 bases unmatched. This CDR3 reads CATSGLAGEETQYF. CDR3 DNA sequence: TGTGCCACATCGGGACTAGCGGGAGAAGAGACCCAGTACTTC.

This clone was recorded a few times. V usage is TRBV7-9 and J usage is TRBJ2-3; unclear D gene. In germline, CDR1 is SEHNR, CDR2 FQNEAQ (reference sequence). Trimming removed 1 base at V and 4 bases at J, with 6 bases between. The CDR3 contains 13 residues. Here the CDR3 DNA reads TGTGCCAGCAGCTTAGGGCCATCAGATACGCAGTATTTT. Protein sequence: CASSLGPSDTQYF.

The chain carries TRBV6-6 and TRBJ2-3; a possible D gene is TRBD1 (6 bases). The germline gives CDR1 MNHNY, CDR2 SVGAGI (reference sequence). CDR3 length: 16 amino acids. With 0 bases removed from V and 0 bases from J, the gap between germline ends came to 10 bases. CDR3 in amino acids: CASSYSMGASTDTQYF. In DNA form, the CDR3 reads TGTGCCAGCAGTTACTCGATGGGGGCCAGCACAGATACGCAGTATTTT.

The CDR3 loop reads CASSGLALYEQYF. The DNA of the CDR3 is TGCGCCAGCAGTGGACTAGCGCTCTACGAGCAGTACTTC. This chain links TRBV10-2 with TRBJ2-7, with TRBD2 identical over 8 bases. Germline values: CDR1 WSHSY, CDR2 SAAADI. The CDR3 consists of 13 residues. V shed 4 bases, J shed 3 bases, and the junction held 2 bases outside the gene matches.